A single sample gave rise to the 7 T cell receptor beta chains below, sequenced in a study of blood T cell repertoires in COVID-19. TCRdb keeps only in-frame clones here, not all; method: immunoSEQ multiplex PCR. The sample consists of approximately 70,000 clones, over 75% of them appearing once. The material sequenced was peripheral blood. These receptor sequences come from a man aged 50 to 59 with active COVID-19.

V is TRBV9 and J is TRBJ1-2, with D perhaps matching TRBD1 (5 bases). Trimming took off 3 bases at V and 4 bases at J, with 13 bases between the two ends. The length of the CDR3 is 14 residues. CDR1 and CDR2 from the germline V gene are SGDLS and YYNGEE. Here the CDR3 DNA reads TGTGCCAGCAGCGGACGGGGGGGTGGCTATGGCTACACCTTC. This codes for CASSGRGGGYGYTF.

The V gene is TRBV15, the J gene TRBJ2-1; D perhaps matches TRBD2 (5 bases). CDR1 LNHNV and CDR2 YYDKDF come from the germline V gene (reference sequence). V lost 10 bases to trimming and J lost 8 bases, with 15 bases between them. The CDR3 covers 12 residues. The CDR3 reads CAIGAGVDEQFF. CDR3 in DNA: TGTGCCATCGGTGCGGGCGTCGATGAGCAGTTCTTC. Full variable domain (rest looked up from reference TRBV15 and TRBJ2-1): DAMVIQNPRYQVTQFGKPVTLSCSQTLNHNVMYWYQQKSSQAPKLLFHYYDKDFNNEADTPDNFQSRRPNTSFCFLDIRSPGLGDTAMYLCAIGAGVDEQFFGPGTRLTVL.

This chain connects TRBV27 to TRBJ1-1; D is unclear. V dropped 5 bases and J dropped 0 bases, with 10 bases sitting between them. This CDR3 has 14 residues. Per the germline V gene, CDR1 is MNHEY and CDR2 is SMNVEV (reference sequence). CDR3 region: CASSPSSLNTEAFF. The DNA for the CDR3 is TGTGCCAGCAGTCCCTCTAGCTTGAACACTGAAGCTTTCTTT.

The chain is built from TRBV6-2 or TRBV6-3 and TRBJ2-7; 8 bases are a match to TRBD1. Trimming removed 0 bases from V and 4 bases from J; junction bases left unmatched: 5. Germline-derived CDR1 and CDR2 are MNHEY and SVGEGT. The CDR3 covers 15 residues. The CDR3 DNA follows: TGTGCCAGCAGTTACTCGAATAACAGGGGGTACGAGCAGTACTTC. Translating gives CASSYSNNRGYEQYF.

The chain combines TRBV2 with TRBJ2-5, with D possibly TRBD2 on 5 matching bases. The CDR3 contains 14 residues. Deletions cut 6 bases from V and 5 bases from J, with 16 bases between. Germline V gene sequence: CDR1 SNHLY, CDR2 FYNNEI. As DNA, the CDR3 is TGTGCCAGCAGAGAGACTATTCTCCTGGAGACCCAGTACTTC. Protein product: CASRETILLETQYF. The entire variable domain, with the rest obtained from reference TRBV2 and TRBJ2-5, is as follows: EPEVTQTPSHQVTQMGQEVILRCVPISNHLYFYWYRQILGQKVEFLVSFYNNEISEKSEIFDDQFSVERPDGSNFTLKIRSTKLEDSAMYFCASRETILLETQYFGPGTRLLVL.

In this sample, this clone turned up once. The J gene is TRBJ2-3, the V gene TRBV25-1; D is possibly TRBD1 (6 bases). From germline, CDR1 is MGHDK and CDR2 SYGVNS. V dropped 6 bases and J dropped 7 bases, with 11 bases sitting between them. This CDR3 has 12 amino acids. The CDR3 DNA reads TGTGCCAGCAGCACAGGGTATTATACGCAGTATTTT. Its translation is CASSTGYYTQYF.

This clone was seen a handful of times. The chain joins TRBV6-5 to TRBJ2-1; TRBD2 aligns across 8 bases. Germline lookup yields CDR1 MNHEY and CDR2 SVGAGI. The trim removed 3 bases at V and 6 bases at J, leaving 7 bases unmatched. The CDR3 extends over 15 amino acids. DNA of the CDR3: TGTGCCAGCAGTTATAGCGGGGTCCTCATCAATGAGCAGTTCTTC. Its protein is CASSYSGVLINEQFF.